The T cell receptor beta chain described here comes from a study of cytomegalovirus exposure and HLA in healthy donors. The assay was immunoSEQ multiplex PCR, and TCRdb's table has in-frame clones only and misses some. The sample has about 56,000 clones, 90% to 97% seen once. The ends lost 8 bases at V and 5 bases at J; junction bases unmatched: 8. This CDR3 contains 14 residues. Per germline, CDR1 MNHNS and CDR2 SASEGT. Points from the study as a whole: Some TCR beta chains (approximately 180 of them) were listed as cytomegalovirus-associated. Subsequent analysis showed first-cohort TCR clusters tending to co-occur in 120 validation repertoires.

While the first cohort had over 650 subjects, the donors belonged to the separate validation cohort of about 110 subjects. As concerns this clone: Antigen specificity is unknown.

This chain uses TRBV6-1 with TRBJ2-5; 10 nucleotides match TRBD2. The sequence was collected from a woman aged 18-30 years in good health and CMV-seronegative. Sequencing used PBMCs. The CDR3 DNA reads TGTGCCAGCCGAAGCGGGAGGGCCAGGGAGACCCAGTACTTC. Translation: CASRSGRARETQYF.